Below, 27 T cell receptor beta chains from the same sample are listed, as sequenced in a study of response to subunit inactivated influenza vaccine. TCRdb recomputed calls from the RT-PCR reads with MiXCR, one row per CDR3 protein. This table has 500,000 to 550,000 distinct CDR3 sequences, less than 7.5% appearing once. Specimen: PBMCs from blood, collected around 25 months after vaccination. The source of these receptors is a man aged 45 to 70 who received an inactivated influenza vaccine.

This clonotype has a count of ten or more. One end of the junction varies from germline; a read error may be responsible. The chain recombines TRBV28 with TRBJ2-1; 9 bases are a match to TRBD1. Germline-derived CDR1 and CDR2 are MDHEN and SYDVKM. This CDR3 comprises 15 residues. CDR3: CASSLGQGPYNEQFF. CDR3 in DNA: TGCGCCAGCAGCTTGGGACAGGGACCCTACAATGAGCAGTTCTTC.

Remarks on this clonotype: This may stem from a read error, because a much larger clone lies one nucleotide away. This rearrangement joins TRBV6-2 or TRBV6-3 to TRBJ2-3, with TRBD1 matching over 9 bases. Trimming removed 8 bases from V and 3 bases from J; junction bases left unmatched: 9. The CDR3 runs to 15 residues. CDR1 is MNHEY and CDR2 is SVGEGT in the germline V gene. The CDR3 is CASGSRDRDTDTQYF. DNA of the CDR3: TGTGCCAGCGGTTCCCGGGACAGGGATACAGATACGCAGTATTTT.

The chain has TRBV7-9 and TRBJ2-3, with 10 bases that match TRBD1. This CDR3 has 14 amino acids. Germline V gives CDR1 SEHNR, CDR2 FQNEAQ (reference sequence). Trimming removed 5 bases from V and 7 bases from J; junction bases left unmatched: 6. CDR3 sequence: CASSPWDRGNTQYF. CDR3 nucleotides: TGTGCCAGCAGCCCCTGGGACAGGGGTAATACGCAGTATTTT.

This clonotype has just a few counts. The chain links TRBV6-5 to TRBJ2-3; the D gene could be TRBD1 or TRBD2 (5 bases each). CDR1 and CDR2 (germline): MNHEY, SVGAGI. Deletions cut 2 bases from V and 2 bases from J, with 14 bases between. CDR3 length: 16 amino acids. CDR3 in amino acids: CASSYGLGVSTDTQYF. In DNA, the CDR3 is TGTGCCAGCAGTTACGGTTTGGGGGTCTCCACAGATACGCAGTATTTT.

The V gene is TRBV11-2, the J gene TRBJ2-7, with TRBD1 matching over 8 bases. The CDR3 has 13 residues. V trimming: 5 bases; J trimming: 4 bases; junction bases outside the gene matches: 4. The germline V gene has CDR1 SGHAT and CDR2 FQNNGV. CDR3: CASSPGDRYEQYF. In nucleotides, the CDR3 is TGTGCCAGCAGCCCAGGGGACAGGTACGAGCAGTACTTC.

The chain couples TRBV7-2 to TRBJ2-2, with 9 bases fitting TRBD1. This CDR3 comprises 14 residues. J lost 3 bases, V lost 6 bases, and 2 bases had no gene match. Germline CDR1 SGHTA, CDR2 FQGNSA. This chain's CDR3 is CASRRDRDTGELFF. The CDR3 DNA sequence: TGTGCCAGCAGACGGGACAGGGACACCGGGGAGCTGTTTTTT.

The V call is TRBV6-5, the J call TRBJ2-2; D unclear. The CDR3 length is 13 residues. CDR1 MNHEY and CDR2 SVGAGI come from the germline V gene. Trimming removed 2 bases at V and 7 bases at J, with 8 bases between. The CDR3 loop is CASSYRAHGELFF. Here the CDR3 DNA reads TGTGCCAGCAGTTACCGGGCGCACGGGGAGCTGTTTTTT.

J is TRBJ1-5 and V is TRBV20-1; D is uncertain. Trimming removed 5 bases at V and 3 bases at J, with 11 bases between. Germline V gene sequence: CDR1 DFQATT, CDR2 SNEGSKA (reference sequence). The CDR3 contains 13 residues. The CDR3 spells CSAEDGTNQPQHF. The CDR3 DNA reads as TGCAGTGCTGAGGACGGAACCAATCAGCCCCAGCATTTT.

The table lists this clonotype with a few counts. The chain carries TRBV5-1 and TRBJ2-5, with 10 positions matching TRBD1. The CDR3 is made up of 16 amino acids. Germline assignment: CDR1 SGHRS and CDR2 YFSETQ. V was clipped by 0 bases and J by 4 bases; unmatched bases: 6. CDR3 nucleotides: TGCGCCAGCAGCTTGGGAGACAGGGGGCAGGGAGAGACCCAGTACTTC. Its protein product is CASSLGDRGQGETQYF.

This clonotype was seen only a few times. This rearrangement joins TRBV29-1 to TRBJ2-7; no reliable D call. Germline V gene data show CDR1 as SQVTM and CDR2 as ANQGSEA. V lost 0 bases to trimming and J lost 2 bases, with 11 bases between them. The CDR3 is made up of 14 amino acids. CDR3 amino acids: CSVEDLGRPYEQYF. In nucleotides, the CDR3 is TGCAGCGTTGAAGATCTGGGTCGTCCCTACGAGCAGTACTTC.

There are a few counts of this clonotype. The rearrangement links TRBV10-3 to TRBJ2-7; 8 bases fit TRBD2. This CDR3 has 15 amino acids. Trimming removed 0 bases from V and 7 bases from J; junction bases left unmatched: 8. Germline values: CDR1 ENHRY, CDR2 SYGVKD. The CDR3, as DNA: TGTGCCATCAGTGAGTCATCCGGGAGGGCCGGGGAGCAGTACTTC. Its translation: CAISESSGRAGEQYF.

This sequence joins TRBV7-2 and TRBJ2-3; D is perhaps TRBD2 (6 bases). V was clipped by 5 bases and J by 0 bases, with 18 bases between them. This CDR3 is built from 17 residues. Germline V CDR1 and CDR2: SGHTA, FQGNSA. CDR3 loop: CASSIRDSQTSTDTQYF. CDR3 nucleotide sequence: TGTGCCAGCAGCATAAGGGACTCTCAGACTAGCACAGATACGCAGTATTTT.

As concerns this clonotype: Since a much larger clone is just one base distant, this may be a read error. This chain links TRBV7-9 with TRBJ1-1, with 7 bases matching TRBD1. The CDR3 is 14 residues long. V was pared by 5 bases and J by 6 bases, with 9 bases of the junction left unmatched. Germline V lookup: CDR1 SEHNR, CDR2 FQNEAQ (reference sequence). The CDR3 DNA sequence: TGTGCCAGCAGCAATTACAGGGGAAACTCTGAAGCTTTCTTT. Protein product: CASSNYRGNSEAFF.

The CDR3 coding sequence is TGCAGTGCAGAGAGTAAGCGGGGGGGCTACGAGCAGTACTTC. This sequence encodes CSAESKRGGYEQYF. V usage is TRBV20-1 and J usage is TRBJ2-7; 10 bases are shared with TRBD2. The CDR3 is 14 residues long. V lost 6 bases, J lost 3 bases, and 8 bases stayed unmatched. CDR1 and CDR2 (germline): DFQATT, SNEGSKA (reference sequence).

The table lists this clonotype with many counts. The V call is TRBV20-1, the J call TRBJ2-2, with a weak D call TRBD2 (6 bases). V was shortened by 1 base and J by 1 base, with 13 bases between the two germline ends. Germline V CDR1 and CDR2: DFQATT, SNEGSKA (reference sequence). The CDR3 consists of 16 residues. CDR3 sequence: CSARAPGLRNTGELFF. The CDR3 nucleotides read TGCAGTGCTAGAGCTCCGGGACTGAGGAACACCGGGGAGCTGTTTTTT.

This chain connects TRBV4-3 to TRBJ2-1; 7 nucleotides agree with TRBD1. V gave up 2 bases and J gave up 1 base; unmatched junction bases: 8. The CDR3 sequence is 17 residues long. Germline values: CDR1 LGHNA, CDR2 YSLEER. CDR3 in DNA: TGCGCCAGCAGCCAATTATCGACAGGGTGGTCCTACAATGAGCAGTTCTTC. Translated, it gives CASSQLSTGWSYNEQFF.

Worth noting for this clonotype: A much larger clone is a single base away; this may be a read error. This chain connects TRBV10-3 to TRBJ1-1; D unresolved. V was pared by 3 bases and J by 0 bases, with 11 bases between. Per the germline V gene, CDR1 is ENHRY and CDR2 is SYGVKD. This CDR3 comprises 15 residues. The CDR3 reads CAISEIASMNTEAFF. CDR3 DNA: TGTGCCATCAGTGAAATAGCATCCATGAACACTGAAGCTTTCTTT.

This clonotype was recorded at least ten times. The J gene is TRBJ2-3, the V gene TRBV5-6, with D possibly matching TRBD2 (6 bases). From germline, CDR1 is SGHDT and CDR2 YYEEEE. The CDR3 covers 16 residues. V lost 4 bases and J lost 0, with 15 bases in between. The CDR3: CASSALGRGSTDTQYF. CDR3 sequence (DNA): TGTGCCAGCAGCGCCCTAGGACGGGGGAGCACAGATACGCAGTATTTT. Looking up the rest from reference TRBV5-6 and TRBJ2-3 gives the full variable domain: DAGVTQSPTHLIKTRGQQVTLRCSPKSGHDTVSWYQQALGQGPQFIFQYYEEEERQRGNFPDRFSGHQFPNYSSELNVNALLLGDSALYLCASSALGRGSTDTQYFGPGTRLTVL.

This clonotype was found a few times. This sequence joins TRBV11-2 and TRBJ1-2, with D unclear. Trimming stripped 5 bases from V and 6 bases from J, with 19 bases between. The CDR3 is made up of 15 amino acids. Germline CDR1 SGHAT, CDR2 FQNNGV. CDR3 nucleotide sequence: TGTGCCAGCAGCGCGGAAAGGATGAGAACGGATGGCTACACCTTC. Its protein product is CASSAERMRTDGYTF.

The sample holds a few counts of this clonotype. The V gene is TRBV29-1, the J gene TRBJ2-7; possible D gene TRBD1, 6 bases. Per germline, CDR1 SQVTM and CDR2 ANQGSEA. This CDR3 has 13 amino acids. The V end lost 1 base, the J end lost 7 bases, and 14 bases lay between the germline ends. CDR3 sequence: CSVEVSARGEQYF. In nucleotides, the CDR3 is TGCAGCGTTGAAGTCTCCGCCAGGGGAGAGCAGTACTTC.

This clonotype has a handful of counts. The chain links TRBV12-3 or TRBV12-4 to TRBJ2-1; TRBD2 matches 11 bases. This CDR3 contains 17 residues. Germline trimming cut 5 bases from V and 8 bases from J; bases unmatched to any gene: 14. This CDR3 is CASSTLFPGLAAYEQFF. The CDR3 coding sequence is TGTGCCAGCAGTACCCTCTTCCCGGGACTAGCGGCGTATGAGCAGTTCTTC.

This rearrangement joins TRBV12-3 or TRBV12-4 to TRBJ1-2; 7 nucleotides line up with TRBD1. Losses at the gene ends were 0 bases for V and 2 bases for J; bases not matched to a gene: 12. The CDR3 covers 18 residues. For the CDR3, the DNA is TGTGCCAGCAGTTTAGCTGGGGTAGGGGGCGCAGAAAACTATGGCTACACCTTC. It is translated as CASSLAGVGGAENYGYTF.

This clonotype was observed a few times. The V gene is TRBV24-1, the J gene TRBJ1-1; D ambiguous. Germline V CDR1 and CDR2: KGHDR, SFDVKD. The CDR3 is made up of 13 amino acids. V lost 0 bases and J lost 6, with 7 bases in between. The CDR3 region is CATSDLNTPEAFF. The CDR3 DNA reads TGTGCCACCAGTGATTTGAATACTCCTGAAGCTTTCTTT.

This clonotype was observed a handful of times. The gene calls are TRBV20-1 and TRBJ1-2; no reliable D call. Trimming shortened V by 0 bases and J by 6 bases, and 20 bases separated the two germline ends. Germline CDR1 is DFQATT and CDR2 is SNEGSKA (reference sequence). The CDR3 is 16 residues long. The CDR3 DNA follows: TGCAGTGCTAGAGATTGGACGGCGGCGATCTCTAATGGCTACACCTTC. Protein sequence: CSARDWTAAISNGYTF.

Notes on this clonotype: One base away lies a much larger clone, so this may be a sequencing read error. The V gene is TRBV5-1, the J gene TRBJ2-7; D not resolved. The CDR3 totals 14 residues. V was pared by 3 bases and J by 7 bases, with 17 bases between. Germline loops: CDR1 SGHRS, CDR2 YFSETQ. The CDR3 nucleotides are TGCGCCAGCAGCTCTACAGAGCTTAGTTCGGAGCAGTACTTC. Amino acids: CASSSTELSSEQYF.

The V call is TRBV12-3 or TRBV12-4, the J call TRBJ1-5; 7 bases map to TRBD1. The CDR3 runs 16 residues. The junction had 6 bases not matched to a gene; V was cut back by 1 base and J by 3 bases. The CDR3 sequence is CASSLGQGNINQPQHF. The CDR3 DNA reads as TGTGCCAGCAGTTTAGGACAGGGTAATATCAATCAGCCCCAGCATTTT.

The chain has TRBV10-3 and TRBJ2-7; no firm D call. CDR3 size: 13 residues. Per germline, CDR1 ENHRY and CDR2 SYGVKD. Trimming cost V 5 bases and J 3 bases, with 11 bases left between them. The CDR3 protein is CAISLSGYYEQYF. The CDR3 nucleotides are TGTGCCATCAGTCTGTCGGGCTACTACGAGCAGTACTTC.